These 13 T cell receptor beta chains came from one sample sequenced in a study of shared clonotypes between healthy human individuals. The table came from immunoSEQ multiplex PCR; TCRdb's copy has only in-frame clones and leaves some out. The sample consists of around 2.5 million clones, 80% to 95% of them appearing once. Sequencing was carried out using naive CD4+ T cells from PBMCs. Subset noted: CD45RA+ positively selected. These receptors were obtained from a man younger than 35 in good health. Some clones in this sample may be carry-over from other donors' samples.

The chain employs TRBV11-2 and TRBJ1-5; no clear D. Germline-derived CDR1 and CDR2 are SGHAT and FQNNGV. V was shortened by 4 bases and J by 2 bases, with 12 bases between the two germline ends. CDR3 size: 15 residues. CDR3 in amino acids: CASSSGRWGNQPQHF. The CDR3 region has the DNA TGTGCCAGCAGCTCCGGGCGATGGGGCAATCAGCCCCAGCATTTT.

With regard to this clone: This specimen includes other DNA sequences encoding the same CDR3. The genes are TRBV5-1 and TRBJ2-1; 13 bases map to TRBD2. CDR1 is SGHRS and CDR2 is YFSETQ in the germline V gene. The V and J ends lost 0 bases and 5 bases, in that order; junction bases with no gene match: 2. The CDR3 totals 16 residues. CDR3 protein: CASSLVGLAGNNEQFF. CDR3 nucleotides: TGCGCCAGCAGCTTGGTGGGACTAGCGGGAAACAATGAGCAGTTCTTC.

The chain couples TRBV2 to TRBJ2-5; D is uncertain. The CDR3 runs to 16 residues. Germline V gene data show CDR1 as SNHLY and CDR2 as FYNNEI. V gave up 1 base and J gave up 9 bases, with 21 bases separating them. CDR3 DNA: TGTGCCAGCAGTGAAGAAAGTCCAGGAATCACGGTGGCCCAGTACTTC. Amino acid sequence: CASSEESPGITVAQYF.

CDR3 loop: CAISAGRAYGYTF. The CDR3 nucleotides read TGTGCCATCAGTGCCGGCAGGGCGTATGGCTACACCTTC. The V and J genes are TRBV10-3 and TRBJ1-2; tentatively, D is TRBD1 (5 bases). Germline loops: CDR1 ENHRY, CDR2 SYGVKD. V was pared by 4 bases and J by 5 bases, with 11 bases between. CDR3 size: 13 residues.

The V call is TRBV28, the J call TRBJ2-7, with 9 positions matching TRBD1. CDR1 MDHEN and CDR2 SYDVKM come from the germline V gene. J was trimmed by 3 bases and V by 6 bases; bases with no gene match: 12. The CDR3 covers 16 residues. The DNA for the CDR3 is TGTGCCAGCAGCTTCCGACAGGGACAGGGTGTCTACGAGCAGTACTTC. Protein product: CASSFRQGQGVYEQYF.

This sequence joins TRBV2 and TRBJ1-4; no reliable D call. The ends were cut back, 8 bases at V and 4 bases at J, with 14 bases in the middle. The germline gives CDR1 SNHLY, CDR2 FYNNEI. CDR3 length: 14 amino acids. The CDR3 nucleotides read TGTGCCAGCGTATGGTCGGCCCTTAATGAAAAACTGTTTTTT. Translation: CASVWSALNEKLFF. Based on the CDR3 plus reference TRBV2 and TRBJ1-4, the full variable domain is EPEVTQTPSHQVTQMGQEVILRCVPISNHLYFYWYRQILGQKVEFLVSFYNNEISEKSEIFDDQFSVERPDGSNFTLKIRSTKLEDSAMYFCASVWSALNEKLFFGSGTQLSVL.

The V and J genes are TRBV28 and TRBJ1-2, with D possibly being TRBD1 (5 bases). The V end lost 5 bases, the J end lost 1 base, and 23 bases lay between the germline ends. Germline-derived CDR1 and CDR2 are MDHEN and SYDVKM. The CDR3 is 18 residues long. The CDR3 nucleotides are TGTGCCAGCAGTCCTAGCGGGTGGGGGGTGAAGGGTAACTATGGCTACACCTTC. Amino acids: CASSPSGWGVKGNYGYTF.

The chain recombines TRBV30 with TRBJ2-7; D gene unclear. Germline V gene sequence: CDR1 GTSNPN, CDR2 SVGIG (reference sequence). Trimming stripped 2 bases from V and 0 bases from J, with 8 bases between. This CDR3 region has 13 residues. CDR3 sequence: CAWSPGRSYEQYF. In nucleotides, the CDR3 is TGTGCCTGGAGTCCCGGTCGCTCCTACGAGCAGTACTTC.

The rearrangement uses TRBV4-3 and TRBJ2-3; no reliable D call. Between the trimmed V and J ends, which lost 2 bases and 6 bases, there was a span of 6 bases. The CDR3 is made up of 12 amino acids. The germline V gene has CDR1 LGHNA and CDR2 YSLEER. CDR3 sequence: CASSQSRDTQYF. The CDR3 nucleotides read TGCGCCAGCAGCCAATCACGGGATACGCAGTATTTT.

Concerning this clone itself: The sample carries other DNA sequences with the same CDR3. The chain combines TRBV7-2 with TRBJ2-3; possible D gene TRBD1, 5 bases. Germline CDR1 and CDR2: SGHTA and FQGNSA. Trimming took off 2 bases at V and 1 base at J, with 7 bases between the two ends. The CDR3 spans 14 residues. The CDR3 nucleotides read TGTGCCAGCAGCTTACTAGGGGGCACAGATACGCAGTATTTT. Its translation: CASSLLGGTDTQYF.

This clone was counted once. This chain uses TRBV7-9 with TRBJ2-6; either TRBD1 or TRBD2 may fit D (6 bases each). V was clipped by 2 bases and J by 0 bases, with 17 bases between them. The CDR3 is 19 amino acids. The germline V gene encodes CDR1 SEHNR and CDR2 FQNEAQ (reference sequence). In DNA, the CDR3 is TGTGCCAGCAGCTTAAATTGGGGGGCCGCTAGCTCTGGGGCCAACGTCCTGACTTTC. Translation gives CASSLNWGAASSGANVLTF.

The chain couples TRBV9 to TRBJ1-5; D is undetermined. The CDR3 is 15 residues long. CDR1 SGDLS and CDR2 YYNGEE come from the germline V gene. Trimming pared 3 bases from V and 2 bases from J, leaving 12 bases between. The CDR3 nucleotides are TGTGCCAGCAGCGAGCACGGGTTAGGCAATCAGCCCCAGCATTTT. Amino acid sequence: CASSEHGLGNQPQHF.

This clone was recorded a few times. J is TRBJ2-7 and V is TRBV6-1, with 7 nucleotides matching TRBD1. This CDR3 has 14 residues. Germline V gene lookup returns CDR1 MNHNS and CDR2 SASEGT. The V gene end was trimmed by 10 bases and the J gene end by 2 bases; junction bases not matched to a gene: 11. CDR3 sequence reads: CATKPDRATYEQYF. The CDR3 bases are TGTGCCACCAAACCAGACAGGGCCACCTACGAGCAGTACTTC.